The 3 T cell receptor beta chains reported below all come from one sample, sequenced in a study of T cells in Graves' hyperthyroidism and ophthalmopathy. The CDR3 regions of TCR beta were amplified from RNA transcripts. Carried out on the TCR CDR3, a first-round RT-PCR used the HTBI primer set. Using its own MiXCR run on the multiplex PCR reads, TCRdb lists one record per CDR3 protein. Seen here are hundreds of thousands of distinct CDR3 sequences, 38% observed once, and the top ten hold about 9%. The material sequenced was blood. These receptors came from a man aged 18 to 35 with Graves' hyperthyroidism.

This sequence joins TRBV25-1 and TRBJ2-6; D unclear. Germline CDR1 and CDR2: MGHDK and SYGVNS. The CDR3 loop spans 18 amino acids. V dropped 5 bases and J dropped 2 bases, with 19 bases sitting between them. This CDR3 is CASSLGRPSLTGANVLTF. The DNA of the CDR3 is TGTGCCAGCAGTTTAGGCAGGCCCTCATTAACTGGGGCCAACGTCCTGACTTTC.

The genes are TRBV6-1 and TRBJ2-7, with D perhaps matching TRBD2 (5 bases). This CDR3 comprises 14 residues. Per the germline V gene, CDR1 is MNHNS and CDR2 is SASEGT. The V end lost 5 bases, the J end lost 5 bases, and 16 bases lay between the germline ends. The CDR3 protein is CASSRAREVDEQYF. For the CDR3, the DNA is TGTGCCAGCAGTCGTGCGAGGGAAGTGGACGAGCAGTACTTC.

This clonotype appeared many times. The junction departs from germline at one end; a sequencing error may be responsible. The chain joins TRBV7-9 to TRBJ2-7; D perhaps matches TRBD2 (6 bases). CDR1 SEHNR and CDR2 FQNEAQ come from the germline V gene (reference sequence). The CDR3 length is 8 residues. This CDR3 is CASSPGSF. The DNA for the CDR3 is TGTGCCAGCAGCCCCGGGAGCTTC.